The 21 T cell receptor beta chains presented below share a single source sample, sequenced in a study of blood T cell repertoires in COVID-19. The protocol was immunoSEQ multiplex PCR, while the TCRdb copy is restricted to in-frame clones and leaves out a portion. The sample records 280,000 or so clones, around 90% being singletons. What was sequenced was peripheral blood. These receptors originate from a man younger than 30 with active or convalescent COVID-19.

This chain links TRBV2 with TRBJ1-2, with 12 bases aligning to TRBD1. The CDR3 is 15 amino acids. Germline CDR1 SNHLY, CDR2 FYNNEI. Losses at the gene ends were 9 bases for V and 7 bases for J; bases not matched to a gene: 12. CDR3 protein: CARTHSGQGAFGYTF. The CDR3 DNA sequence: TGTGCCAGAACCCATTCGGGACAGGGGGCGTTTGGCTACACCTTC.

The CDR3 loop reads CASSPGGGWIYEQYF. For the CDR3, the DNA is TGTGCCAGCAGCCCGGGGGGGGGCTGGATTTACGAGCAGTACTTC. The rearrangement joins TRBV7-2 to TRBJ2-7; TRBD2 matches at 8 bases. Germline-derived CDR1 and CDR2 are SGHTA and FQGNSA. Trimming cost V 5 bases and J 4 bases; bases outside gene matches: 10. CDR3 length: 15 amino acids. Using reference TRBV7-2 and TRBJ2-7 for the parts outside the CDR3, the full variable domain is GAGVSQSPSNKVTEKGKDVELRCDPISGHTALYWYRQSLGQGLEFLIYFQGNSAPDKSGLPSDRFSAERTGGSVSTLTIQRTQQEDSAVYLCASSPGGGWIYEQYFGPGTRLTVT.

This chain joins TRBV18 and TRBJ2-7, with 8 bases matching TRBD1. Germline-derived CDR1 and CDR2 are KGHSH and LQKENI. The CDR3 runs to 15 residues. J gave up 10 bases and V 3 bases, and 14 bases lay outside the gene matches. CDR3: CASSPRGTGTIKQYF. CDR3 sequence (DNA): TGTGCCAGCTCACCGAGGGGGACAGGAACTATAAAACAGTACTTC.

The chain joins TRBV6-5 to TRBJ1-1, with no clear D. The CDR3 consists of 13 residues. The V gene lost 6 bases and the J gene lost 5 bases, with 13 bases spanning the gap. CDR1 MNHEY and CDR2 SVGAGI come from the germline V gene. The CDR3 sequence: CASRPEGRTEAFF. CDR3 coding DNA: TGTGCCAGCAGGCCTGAGGGAAGGACTGAAGCTTTCTTT.

The genes are TRBV12-5 and TRBJ2-1; D remains unclear. Deletions cut 1 base from V and 6 bases from J, with 10 bases between. CDR3 length: 14 amino acids. In germline, CDR1 is LGHNT, CDR2 FRNRAP. The CDR3 DNA is TGTGCTAGTGGTTTGGCCGGGTCCCCCAATGAGCAGTTCTTC. Encoded protein: CASGLAGSPNEQFF.

The chain couples TRBV7-2 to TRBJ2-3; D is perhaps TRBD2 (7 bases). This CDR3 comprises 15 residues. The germline V gene has CDR1 SGHTA and CDR2 FQGNSA. V lost 4 bases to trimming and J lost 6 bases, with 17 bases between them. CDR3 in amino acids: CASSSWGAAGDTQYF. As DNA, the CDR3 is TGTGCCAGCAGCTCATGGGGGGCAGCGGGGGATACGCAGTATTTT.

The chain has TRBV29-1 and TRBJ1-2; D perhaps matches TRBD1 (6 bases). CDR1 and CDR2 (germline): SQVTM, ANQGSEA. The ends were cut back, 1 base at V and 2 bases at J, with 8 bases in the middle. The CDR3 is 13 amino acids. CDR3 in amino acids: CSVEGTANYGYTF. The DNA of the CDR3 is TGCAGCGTTGAAGGGACAGCAAACTATGGCTACACCTTC.

This clone showed up just once. The J gene is TRBJ2-3, the V gene TRBV6-5; 7 bases map to TRBD1. There are 14 residues in the CDR3. Germline-derived CDR1 and CDR2 are MNHEY and SVGAGI. The trim removed 10 bases at V and 2 bases at J, leaving 9 bases unmatched. CDR3 DNA: TGTGCCACCACCCTGGGACAGAACACAGATACGCAGTATTTT. It translates to CATTLGQNTDTQYF.

V usage is TRBV27 and J usage is TRBJ1-1; D perhaps matches TRBD1 (5 bases). Per the germline V gene, CDR1 is MNHEY and CDR2 is SMNVEV (reference sequence). Trimming shortened V by 7 bases and J by 4 bases, and 19 bases separated the two germline ends. This CDR3 is built from 15 residues. For the CDR3, the DNA is TGTGCCAGCAAGCGGGGAGGCACGGGGGGCACTGAAGCTTTCTTT. Translating gives CASKRGGTGGTEAFF.

This rearrangement joins TRBV27 to TRBJ2-7; TRBD1 aligns across 12 bases. V was clipped by 0 bases and J by 3 bases; unmatched bases: 6. This CDR3 is built from 17 residues. CDR1 MNHEY and CDR2 SMNVEV come from the germline V gene (reference sequence). The CDR3 loop is CASSLSGGTGGFYEQYF. The CDR3, as DNA: TGTGCCAGCAGTTTATCCGGTGGGACAGGGGGCTTCTACGAGCAGTACTTC.

The V call is TRBV6-5, the J call TRBJ1-5, with TRBD1 matching 8 bases. Germline CDR1 reads MNHEY; CDR2 reads SVGAGI. V was pared by 2 bases and J by 7 bases, with 7 bases of the junction left unmatched. This CDR3 has 15 residues. As DNA, the CDR3 is TGTGCCAGCAGTTACGGGGCAGGGGGCGGACAGCCCCAGCATTTT. It is translated as CASSYGAGGGQPQHF.

The rearrangement uses TRBV7-6 and TRBJ2-2; TRBD1 agrees at 9 bases. V trimming: 5 bases; J trimming: 4 bases; junction bases outside the gene matches: 5. Germline-derived CDR1 and CDR2 are SGHVS and FNYEAQ. The CDR3 has 15 amino acids. CDR3 coding DNA: TGTGCCAGCAGCCCTCGGACAGGGGCCACCGGGGAGCTGTTTTTT. Translated: CASSPRTGATGELFF.

V usage is TRBV9 and J usage is TRBJ2-3, with D possibly matching TRBD2 (5 bases). In germline, CDR1 is SGDLS, CDR2 YYNGEE. V gave up 3 bases and J gave up 0 bases, with 14 bases separating them. The CDR3 contains 16 residues. The CDR3 region is CASSGAPGESTDTQYF. CDR3 nucleotides: TGTGCCAGCAGCGGAGCCCCCGGGGAGAGCACAGATACGCAGTATTTT.

This chain links TRBV11-2 with TRBJ2-4, with 8 bases that match TRBD1. The CDR3 loop spans 18 amino acids. Looked up from germline, CDR1 is SGHAT and CDR2 is FQNNGV. The ends lost 1 base at V and 2 bases at J; junction bases unmatched: 10. CDR3 sequence (DNA): TGTGCCAGCAGCTTAGGGCCCACAGGGGGGAATCCCAAAAACATTCAGTACTTC. Translated: CASSLGPTGGNPKNIQYF. The variable domain in full, completed from reference TRBV11-2 and TRBJ2-4, reads EAGVAQSPRYKIIEKRQSVAFWCNPISGHATLYWYQQILGQGPKLLIQFQNNGVVDDSQLPKDRFSAERLKGVDSTLKIQPAKLEDSAVYLCASSLGPTGGNPKNIQYFGAGTRLSVL.

This clone was seen a handful of times. CDR3 region: CASSRTSGGYTGELFF. The CDR3 bases are TGTGCCAGCAGCCGGACTAGCGGGGGGTATACCGGGGAGCTGTTTTTT. V gene TRBV5-5 combines with J gene TRBJ2-2, with 14 bases lining up with TRBD2. The CDR3 extends over 16 amino acids. V trimming: 4 bases; J trimming: 5 bases; junction bases outside the gene matches: 4. Germline V gene data show CDR1 as SGHKS and CDR2 as YYEKEE (reference sequence).

This clone was seen at least ten times. V gene TRBV19 combines with J gene TRBJ1-1, with TRBD1 matching 7 bases. CDR1 LNHDA and CDR2 SQIVND come from the germline V gene (reference sequence). CDR3 length: 15 residues. The junction had 8 bases not matched to a gene; V was cut back by 2 bases and J by 5 bases. For the CDR3, the DNA is TGTGCCAGTAGTATAAGGGGGCCAGGCGGAACTGAAGCTTTCTTT. Translated, it gives CASSIRGPGGTEAFF.

This clone was detected only a few times. This rearrangement joins TRBV20-1 to TRBJ1-1, with D tentatively TRBD1 (5 bases). The germline CDR1 and CDR2 sequences are DFQATT and SNEGSKA (reference sequence). CDR3 length: 14 amino acids. Between the trimmed V and J ends, which lost 3 bases and 1 base, there was a span of 12 bases. CDR3 DNA: TGCAGTGCTAGTAGGGGTCCGGCGAACACTGAAGCTTTCTTT. Residues: CSASRGPANTEAFF.

The chain has TRBV18 and TRBJ2-7; TRBD1 aligns across 9 bases. From germline, CDR1 is KGHSH and CDR2 LQKENI. V dropped 0 bases and J dropped 5; count of bases not matched to a gene: 8. The length of the CDR3 is 16 residues. CDR3 sequence: CASSPPRDRARNEQYF. The CDR3 DNA follows: TGTGCCAGCTCACCACCGCGGGACAGGGCTCGTAACGAGCAGTACTTC.

The chain couples TRBV5-1 to TRBJ2-1, with a tentative D call TRBD2 (5 bases). The germline gives CDR1 SGHRS, CDR2 YFSETQ. Trimming removed 5 bases at V and 6 bases at J, with 12 bases between. The CDR3 length is 13 residues. CDR3 nucleotides: TGCGCCAGCAGTCTCGGGGTCGGCAATGAGCAGTTCTTC. Its translation is CASSLGVGNEQFF.

The chain has TRBV2 and TRBJ1-1, with D unclear. Trimming removed 6 bases at V and 0 bases at J, with 8 bases between. Germline V gives CDR1 SNHLY, CDR2 FYNNEI. This CDR3 is built from 13 residues. The CDR3 sequence: CASSTVMNTEAFF. CDR3 sequence (DNA): TGTGCCAGCAGCACAGTTATGAACACTGAAGCTTTCTTT.

Here the CDR3 DNA reads TGCGCCAGCAGCTTCCAGGACTACACCGGGGAGCTGTTTTTT. It is translated as CASSFQDYTGELFF. This rearrangement joins TRBV5-1 to TRBJ2-2; TRBD2 might be the D (5 bases). Germline assignment: CDR1 SGHRS and CDR2 YFSETQ. The CDR3 extends over 14 amino acids. The ends were cut back, 2 bases at V and 3 bases at J, with 8 bases in the middle.